A single sample is the source of the 21 T cell receptor beta chains below, sequenced in a study of control samples from healthy donors and cancer patients. The repertoire was sequenced with immunoSEQ multiplex PCR; TCRdb's copy has only in-frame clones and lacks some. The sample has around 120,000 clones, about 95% seen once. Sequencing input: blood. The receptors come from a man aged 25 to 40 in good health.

The rearrangement uses TRBV15 and TRBJ1-2, with 8 bases that match TRBD1. With V trimmed by 0 bases and J by 4 bases, 22 bases remained unmatched. CDR3 length: 21 amino acids. Germline-derived CDR1 and CDR2 are LNHNV and YYDKDF (reference sequence). CDR3 protein: CATSRDHGTGQVTLGAYGYTF. The CDR3 DNA sequence: TGTGCCACCAGCAGAGATCACGGTACGGGACAGGTTACGCTTGGGGCCTATGGCTACACCTTC.

The rearrangement links TRBV6-1 to TRBJ1-5, with D uncertain. The CDR3 sequence is 13 residues long. Germline V gene lookup returns CDR1 MNHNS and CDR2 SASEGT. Trimming left V 2 bases short and J 7 bases short, with 9 bases between. The CDR3 sequence is CASSEWGIQPQHF. CDR3 DNA sequence: TGTGCCAGCAGTGAATGGGGTATCCAGCCCCAGCATTTT.

This clone was detected once. The chain carries TRBV15 and TRBJ1-4, with TRBD1 identical over 9 bases. Germline CDR1 reads LNHNV; CDR2 reads YYDKDF (reference sequence). This CDR3 region has 17 residues. The V and J ends lost 0 bases and 13 bases, in that order; junction bases with no gene match: 15. The CDR3 is CATSRDGAGQGFERLFF. CDR3 DNA sequence: TGTGCCACCAGCAGAGATGGGGCAGGACAGGGGTTTGAGAGACTGTTTTTT.

The chain carries TRBV30 and TRBJ1-4; D is perhaps TRBD1 (5 bases). The CDR3 extends over 18 amino acids. V lost 3 bases and J 7 bases, leaving 27 bases between the germline ends. Per germline, CDR1 GTSNPN and CDR2 SVGIG (reference sequence). Here the CDR3 DNA reads TGTGCCTGGAGCGCCCCGTTGGCCCCGCCGGGGGAGACTGAAAAACTGTTTTTT. Residues: CAWSAPLAPPGETEKLFF. Full variable domain (outside the CDR3, taken from reference TRBV30 and TRBJ1-4): SQTIHQWPATLVQPVGSPLSLECTVEGTSNPNLYWYRQAAGRGLQLLFYSVGIGQISSEVPQNLSASRPQDRQFILSSKKLLLSDSGFYLCAWSAPLAPPGETEKLFFGSGTQLSVL.

The chain employs TRBV27 and TRBJ2-2; the D is unclear. Germline assignment: CDR1 MNHEY and CDR2 SMNVEV (reference sequence). The CDR3 has 14 amino acids. Trimming stripped 3 bases from V and 1 base from J, with 6 bases between. The CDR3 sequence: CASSFQENTGELFF. CDR3 coding DNA: TGTGCCAGCAGTTTTCAGGAGAACACCGGGGAGCTGTTTTTT.

This chain links TRBV19 with TRBJ2-1; D unresolved. V was shortened by 3 bases and J by 3 bases, with 3 bases between the two germline ends. Germline CDR1 LNHDA, CDR2 SQIVND (reference sequence). The CDR3 runs 12 residues. The CDR3 region has the DNA TGTGCCAGTAGTATTGTCTACAATGAGCAGTTCTTC. Residues: CASSIVYNEQFF. Supplemented by reference TRBV19 and TRBJ2-1, the full variable domain reads DGGITQSPKYLFRKEGQNVTLSCEQNLNHDAMYWYRQDPGQGLRLIYYSQIVNDFQKGDIAEGYSVSREKKESFPLTVTSAQKNPTAFYLCASSIVYNEQFFGPGTRLTVL.

The DNA for the CDR3 is TGTGCCAGCACCGAGGGTTCCTACGAGCAGTACTTC. Translation gives CASTEGSYEQYF. The genes are TRBV6-6 and TRBJ2-7; D is possibly TRBD2 (5 bases). The CDR3 has 12 residues. V lost 7 bases and J 1 base, leaving 8 bases between the germline ends. The germline gives CDR1 MNHNY, CDR2 SVGAGI (reference sequence).

This rearrangement joins TRBV18 to TRBJ2-5; 9 positions agree with TRBD1. V trimming: 6 bases; J trimming: 1 base; junction bases outside the gene matches: 3. The CDR3 is made up of 14 amino acids. Germline CDR1 KGHSH, CDR2 LQKENI. The CDR3: CASSRGQGQETQYF. The CDR3 bases are TGTGCCAGCTCGCGGGGACAGGGCCAAGAGACCCAGTACTTC.

The rearrangement links TRBV5-6 to TRBJ1-3; D call uncertain. The length of the CDR3 is 13 residues. Trimming pared 1 base from V and 6 bases from J, leaving 8 bases between. From germline, CDR1 is SGHDT and CDR2 YYEEEE. The CDR3 DNA reads TGTGCCAGCAGCTTGTCGATTGAAAACACCATATATTTT. Protein: CASSLSIENTIYF.

This chain connects TRBV5-6 to TRBJ2-7, with TRBD1 matching 7 bases. Germline trimming cut 0 bases from V and 6 bases from J; bases unmatched to any gene: 9. The CDR3 covers 15 residues. The germline V gene has CDR1 SGHDT and CDR2 YYEEEE. CDR3 coding DNA: TGTGCCAGCAGCTTGGTCCAGACAGGGTCGACCGAGCAGTACTTC. It specifies CASSLVQTGSTEQYF.

V usage is TRBV12-3 or TRBV12-4 and J usage is TRBJ2-1; no definite D call. This CDR3 has 12 residues. With 3 bases removed from V and 15 bases from J, the gap between germline ends came to 15 bases. CDR3 in amino acids: CASSFKHTRRFF. In DNA, the CDR3 is TGTGCCAGCAGTTTTAAGCATACGCGACGGTTCTTC.

The rearrangement links TRBV5-5 to TRBJ2-5; D is ambiguous. Germline CDR1 reads SGHKS; CDR2 reads YYEKEE (reference sequence). The CDR3 is 14 residues long. V lost 0 bases to trimming and J lost 2 bases, with 8 bases between them. CDR3 nucleotides: TGTGCCAGCAGCTTGGACCTCAGGCAAGAGACCCAGTACTTC. Its translation is CASSLDLRQETQYF.

This chain connects TRBV14 to TRBJ2-1; 8 bases align to TRBD2. The CDR3 spans 16 residues. J was trimmed by 10 bases and V by 4 bases; bases with no gene match: 15. In germline, CDR1 is SGHDN, CDR2 FVKESK. For the CDR3, the DNA is TGTGCCAGCAGCCGCCAGCGGGGGCTTAGGAACTCCGAGCAGTTCTTC. Protein: CASSRQRGLRNSEQFF.

The chain is built from TRBV29-1 and TRBJ1-2; weak D call: TRBD1 (5 bases). V was shortened by 5 bases and J by 6 bases, with 16 bases between the two germline ends. CDR1 and CDR2 (germline): SQVTM, ANQGSEA. The CDR3 covers 13 residues. The CDR3: CSVKVGGADGYTF. CDR3 DNA: TGCAGCGTTAAAGTTGGAGGGGCAGATGGCTACACCTTC. Supplemented by reference TRBV29-1 and TRBJ1-2, the full variable domain reads SAVISQKPSRDICQRGTSLTIQCQVDSQVTMMFWYRQQPGQSLTLIATANQGSEATYESGFVIDKFPISRPNLTFSTLTVSNMSPEDSSIYLCSVKVGGADGYTFGSGTRLTVV.

V is TRBV6-1 and J is TRBJ1-2; tentative D call: TRBD1 (5 bases). The CDR3 has 15 amino acids. Germline CDR1 and CDR2: MNHNS and SASEGT. Trimming took off 4 bases at V and 4 bases at J, with 16 bases between the two ends. For the CDR3, the DNA is TGTGCCAGCAGTGCCGGGACCAAAGAATCCTATGGCTACACCTTC. Encoded protein: CASSAGTKESYGYTF.

V usage is TRBV6-5 and J usage is TRBJ2-3; TRBD1 matches at 7 bases. The length of the CDR3 is 15 residues. V gave up 2 bases and J gave up 1 base; unmatched junction bases: 3. Germline lookup yields CDR1 MNHEY and CDR2 SVGAGI. In nucleotides, the CDR3 is TGTGCCAGCAGTTACCGACAGGGCCGCACAGATACGCAGTATTTT. Translating gives CASSYRQGRTDTQYF.

The rearrangement uses TRBV11-2 and TRBJ2-7; no clear D gene. Germline V lookup: CDR1 SGHAT, CDR2 FQNNGV. The V end lost 0 bases, the J end lost 5 bases, and 5 bases lay between the germline ends. The CDR3 spans 12 residues. CDR3 in amino acids: CASSLDEDEQYF. In nucleotides, the CDR3 is TGTGCCAGCAGCTTAGATGAGGACGAGCAGTACTTC. The full variable domain, with the rest looked up from reference TRBV11-2 and TRBJ2-7, is EAGVAQSPRYKIIEKRQSVAFWCNPISGHATLYWYQQILGQGPKLLIQFQNNGVVDDSQLPKDRFSAERLKGVDSTLKIQPAKLEDSAVYLCASSLDEDEQYFGPGTRLTVT.

V gene TRBV6-1 combines with J gene TRBJ2-2, with D perhaps being TRBD1 or TRBD2 (5 bases each). V gave up 4 bases and J gave up 1 base, with 19 bases separating them. The CDR3 extends over 18 amino acids. CDR1 is MNHNS, CDR2 SASEGT, per germline. The CDR3 loop is CASSGGWLQAWNTGELFF. CDR3 nucleotide sequence: TGTGCCAGCAGTGGGGGGTGGCTTCAAGCTTGGAACACCGGGGAGCTGTTTTTT.

The J gene is TRBJ2-7, the V gene TRBV14; D is possibly TRBD2 (6 bases). The V end was cut by 2 bases, the J end by 5 bases, with 13 bases between. In germline, CDR1 is SGHDN, CDR2 FVKESK. This CDR3 region has 14 residues. The CDR3 reads CASSQWDLHNEQYF. The CDR3 DNA follows: TGTGCCAGCAGCCAATGGGACTTGCACAACGAGCAGTACTTC.

The V call is TRBV19, the J call TRBJ2-1, with unresolved D. The CDR3 is 13 amino acids. V was pared by 3 bases and J by 6 bases, with 9 bases between. Germline V gives CDR1 LNHDA, CDR2 SQIVND (reference sequence). CDR3 sequence: CASSINSFNEQFF. The CDR3, as DNA: TGTGCCAGTAGTATCAACAGTTTCAATGAGCAGTTCTTC. Using reference TRBV19 and TRBJ2-1 for the parts outside the CDR3, the full variable domain is DGGITQSPKYLFRKEGQNVTLSCEQNLNHDAMYWYRQDPGQGLRLIYYSQIVNDFQKGDIAEGYSVSREKKESFPLTVTSAQKNPTAFYLCASSINSFNEQFFGPGTRLTVL.

The V and J genes are TRBV6-4 and TRBJ2-1; perhaps TRBD2 as D (5 bases). The CDR3 is 14 residues long. CDR1 is MRHNA and CDR2 is SNTAGT in the germline V gene. The V end lost 2 bases, the J end lost 7 bases, and 12 bases lay between the germline ends. The CDR3 DNA sequence: TGTGCCAGCAGTGACACAGCGGACCGGAATGAGCAGTTCTTC. It specifies CASSDTADRNEQFF.